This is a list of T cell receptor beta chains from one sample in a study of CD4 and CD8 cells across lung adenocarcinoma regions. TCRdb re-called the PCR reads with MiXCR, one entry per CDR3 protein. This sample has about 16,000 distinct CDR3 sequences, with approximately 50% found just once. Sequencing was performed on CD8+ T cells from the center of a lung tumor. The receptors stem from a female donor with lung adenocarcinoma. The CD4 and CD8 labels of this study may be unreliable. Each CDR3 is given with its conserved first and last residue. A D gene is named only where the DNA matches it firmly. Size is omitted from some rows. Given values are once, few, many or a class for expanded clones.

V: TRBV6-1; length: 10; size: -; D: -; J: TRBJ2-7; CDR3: CASNAYEQYF; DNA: TGTGCCAGCAACGCCTACGAGCAGTACTTC
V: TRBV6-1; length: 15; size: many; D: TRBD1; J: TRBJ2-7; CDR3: CASSHQGVSIYEQYF; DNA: TGTGCCAGCAGCCACCAGGGGGTCTCGATCTACGAGCAGTACTTC
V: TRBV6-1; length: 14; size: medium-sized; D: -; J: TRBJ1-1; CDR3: CASSEPLPNTEAFF; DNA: TGTGCCAGCAGTGAACCCTTACCAAACACTGAAGCTTTCTTT
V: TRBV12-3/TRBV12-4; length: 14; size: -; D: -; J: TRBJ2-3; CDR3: CAGGPADSTDTQYF; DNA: TGTGCCGGGGGCCCAGCGGACTCCACAGATACGCAGTATTTT
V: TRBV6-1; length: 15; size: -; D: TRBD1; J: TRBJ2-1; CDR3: CASSKGGPTYNEQFF; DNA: TGTGCCAGCAGCAAAGGGGGCCCGACCTACAATGAGCAGTTCTTC
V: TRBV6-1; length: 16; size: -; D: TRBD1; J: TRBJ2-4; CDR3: CASSLRGHPTKDTQYF; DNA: TGTGCCAGCAGTCTTAGGGGGCACCCAACCAAAGATACTCAGTATTTC
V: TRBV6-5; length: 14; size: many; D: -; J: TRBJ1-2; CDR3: CASSLDSEGYGYTF; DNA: TGTGCCAGCAGTTTGGACAGTGAAGGGTATGGCTACACCTTC
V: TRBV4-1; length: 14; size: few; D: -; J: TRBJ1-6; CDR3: CASSQGRGGSPLHF; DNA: TGCGCCAGCAGCCAAGGCAGGGGCGGTTCACCCCTCCACTTT
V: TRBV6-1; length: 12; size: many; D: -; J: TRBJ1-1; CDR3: CASLGVNTEAFF; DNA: TGTGCCAGCCTGGGGGTAAACACTGAAGCTTTCTTT
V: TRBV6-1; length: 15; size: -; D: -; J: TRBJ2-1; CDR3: CASSERSVGNNEQFF; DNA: TGTGCCAGCAGTGAAAGGTCCGTAGGAAACAATGAGCAGTTCTTC
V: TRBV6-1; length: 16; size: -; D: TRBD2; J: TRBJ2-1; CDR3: CASRRNSGSSYNEQFF; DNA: TGTGCCAGCAGACGAAATAGCGGGAGCTCCTACAATGAGCAGTTCTTC
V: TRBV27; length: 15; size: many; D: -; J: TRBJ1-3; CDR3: CASSLSWGTGNTIYF; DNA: TGTGCCAGCAGTCTGAGCTGGGGGACTGGAAACACCATATATTTT
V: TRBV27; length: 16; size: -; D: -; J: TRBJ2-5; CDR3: CASSLRRGRGQETQYF; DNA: TGTGCCAGCAGTTTGCGCCGGGGAAGGGGCCAAGAGACCCAGTACTTC
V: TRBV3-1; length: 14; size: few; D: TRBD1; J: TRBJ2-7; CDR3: CASSQDYGTEEQYF; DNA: TGTGCCAGCAGCCAAGATTACGGGACAGAAGAGCAGTACTTC
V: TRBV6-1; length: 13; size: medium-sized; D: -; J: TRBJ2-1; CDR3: CASSPTGEGEQFF; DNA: TGTGCCAGCAGTCCGACAGGGGAGGGTGAGCAGTTCTTC
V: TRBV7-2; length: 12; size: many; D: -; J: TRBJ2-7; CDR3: CASSFQGYEQYF; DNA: TGTGCCAGCAGCTTTCAGGGTTACGAGCAGTACTTC
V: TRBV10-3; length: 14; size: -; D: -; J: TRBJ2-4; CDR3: CGGSGLRVKNIQYF; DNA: TGTGGCGGCTCGGGGCTGAGAGTCAAAAACATTCAGTACTTC
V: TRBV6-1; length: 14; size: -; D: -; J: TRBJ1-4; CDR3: CASTPVGGGEKLFF; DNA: TGTGCCAGCACCCCCGTGGGGGGGGGGGAAAAACTGTTTTTT
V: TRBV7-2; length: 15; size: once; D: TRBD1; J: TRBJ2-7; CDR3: CARGLRGGSTDTQYF; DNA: TGTGCCCGCGGCCTAAGAGGGGGCTCCACAGATACGCAGTACTTC
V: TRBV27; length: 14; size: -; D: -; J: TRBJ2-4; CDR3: CRGRWGGVTDMQYF; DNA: TGCCGCGGCAGGTGGGGCGGGGTCACAGATATGCAGTATTTC
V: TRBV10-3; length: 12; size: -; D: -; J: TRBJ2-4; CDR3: CAISSVADIQYF; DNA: TGTGCCATCTCCAGTGTGGCAGATATTCAGTATTTC
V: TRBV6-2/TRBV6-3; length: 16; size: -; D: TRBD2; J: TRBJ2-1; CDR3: CASSPWVAGGQGEQFF; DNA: TGTGCCAGCAGTCCCTGGGTAGCGGGGGGGCAGGGTGAGCAGTTCTTC
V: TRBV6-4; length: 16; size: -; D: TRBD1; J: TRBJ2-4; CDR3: CASSDSGQGAKDTQYF; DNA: TGTGCCAGCAGCGACTCGGGGCAGGGGGCCAAAGACACTCAGTACTTC
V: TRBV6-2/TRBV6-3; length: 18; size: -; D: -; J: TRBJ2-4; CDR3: CASTGRGPGVGAKNIQYF; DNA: TGTGCCAGCACCGGCAGGGGACCGGGGGTGGGGGCCAAAAACATTCAGTACTTC